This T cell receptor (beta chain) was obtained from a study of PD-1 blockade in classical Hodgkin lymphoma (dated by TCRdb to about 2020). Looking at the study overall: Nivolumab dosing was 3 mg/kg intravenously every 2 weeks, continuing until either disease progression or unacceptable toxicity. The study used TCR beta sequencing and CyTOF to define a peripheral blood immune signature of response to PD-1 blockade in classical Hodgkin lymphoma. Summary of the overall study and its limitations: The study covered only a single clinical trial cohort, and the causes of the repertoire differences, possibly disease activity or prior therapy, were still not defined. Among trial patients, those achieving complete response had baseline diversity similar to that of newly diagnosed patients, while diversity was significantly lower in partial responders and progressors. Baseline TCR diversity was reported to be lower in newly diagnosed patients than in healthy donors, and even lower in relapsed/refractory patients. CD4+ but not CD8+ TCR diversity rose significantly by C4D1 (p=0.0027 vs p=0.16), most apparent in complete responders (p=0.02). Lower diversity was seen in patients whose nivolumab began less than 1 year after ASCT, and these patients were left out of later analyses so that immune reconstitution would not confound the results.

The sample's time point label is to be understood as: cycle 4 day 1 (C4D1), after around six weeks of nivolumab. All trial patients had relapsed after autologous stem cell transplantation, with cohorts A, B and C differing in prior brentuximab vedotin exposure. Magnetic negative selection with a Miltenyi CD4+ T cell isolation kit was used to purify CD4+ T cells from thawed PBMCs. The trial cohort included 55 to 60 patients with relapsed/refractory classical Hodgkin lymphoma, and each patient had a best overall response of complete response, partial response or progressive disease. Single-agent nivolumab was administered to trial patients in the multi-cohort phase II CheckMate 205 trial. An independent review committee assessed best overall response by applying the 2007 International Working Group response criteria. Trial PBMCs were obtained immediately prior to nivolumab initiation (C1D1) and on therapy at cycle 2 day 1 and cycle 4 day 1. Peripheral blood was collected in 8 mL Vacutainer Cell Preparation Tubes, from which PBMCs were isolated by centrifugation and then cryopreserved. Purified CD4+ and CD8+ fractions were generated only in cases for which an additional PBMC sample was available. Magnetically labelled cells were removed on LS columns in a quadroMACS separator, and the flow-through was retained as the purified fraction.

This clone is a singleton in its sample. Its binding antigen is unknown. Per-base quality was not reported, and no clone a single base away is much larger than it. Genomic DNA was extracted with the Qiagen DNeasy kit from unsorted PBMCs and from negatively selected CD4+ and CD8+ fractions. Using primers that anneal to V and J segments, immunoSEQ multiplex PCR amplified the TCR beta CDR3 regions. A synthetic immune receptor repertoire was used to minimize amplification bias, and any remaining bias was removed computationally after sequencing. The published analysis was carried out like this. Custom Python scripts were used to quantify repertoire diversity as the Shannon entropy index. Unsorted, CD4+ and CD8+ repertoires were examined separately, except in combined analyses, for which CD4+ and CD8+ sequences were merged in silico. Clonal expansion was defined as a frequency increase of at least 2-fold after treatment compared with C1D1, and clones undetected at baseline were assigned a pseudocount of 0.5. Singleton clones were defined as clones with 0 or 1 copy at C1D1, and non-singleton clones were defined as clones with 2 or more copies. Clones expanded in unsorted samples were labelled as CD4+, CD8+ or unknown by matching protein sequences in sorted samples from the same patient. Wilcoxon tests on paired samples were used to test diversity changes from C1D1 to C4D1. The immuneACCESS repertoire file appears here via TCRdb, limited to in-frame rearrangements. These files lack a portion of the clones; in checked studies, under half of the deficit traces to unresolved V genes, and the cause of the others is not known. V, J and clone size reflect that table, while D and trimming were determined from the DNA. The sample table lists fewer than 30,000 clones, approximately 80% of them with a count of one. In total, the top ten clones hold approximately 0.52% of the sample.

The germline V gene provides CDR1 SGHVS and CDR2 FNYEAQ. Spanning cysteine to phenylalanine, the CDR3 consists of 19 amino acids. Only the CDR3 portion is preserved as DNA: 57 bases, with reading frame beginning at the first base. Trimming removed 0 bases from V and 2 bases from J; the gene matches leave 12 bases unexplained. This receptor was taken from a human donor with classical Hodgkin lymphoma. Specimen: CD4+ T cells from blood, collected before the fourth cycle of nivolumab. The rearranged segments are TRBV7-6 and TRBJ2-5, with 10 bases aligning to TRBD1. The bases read TGTGCCAGCAGCTTAGCTTATGGGACAGGGGACCCCAAGCAAGAGACCCAGTACTTC. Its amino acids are CASSLAYGTGDPKQETQYF.